This T cell receptor beta chain is drawn from a study of CD8+ T cells in alopecia areata. TCR sequencing used cDNA made by reverse transcription of extracted RNA. Method: immunoSEQ multiplex PCR; TCRdb's copy keeps in-frame clones and lacks some. The sample includes about 110,000 clones, approximately 63% seen only once; the top ten take 20% to 25%. Overall study findings and caveats: Scalp sequencing captures resident alphabeta T cells of normal skin too.

Concerning this clone: Its specificity is unknown.

The sequence derives from a human donor in good health. Sequenced sample: CD8+ T cells sorted from blood.

In DNA, the CDR3 is TGTGCCAGCAGCGTAGAACCGAATCAGCCCCAGCATTTT. It is translated as CASSVEPNQPQHF. The chain carries TRBV9 and TRBJ1-5; no reliable D call. V gave up 0 bases and J gave up 4 bases, with 5 bases separating them. CDR3 length equals 13 residues. Germline CDR1 reads SGDLS; CDR2 reads YYNGEE.